The clone carrying this TCR beta chain has just a few counts. Its antigen is still unknown. TCR beta CDR3 sequences were amplified from RNA transcripts. An initial round of RT-PCR targeting the TCR CDR3 relied on the HTBI primer set. TCRdb fed the multiplex PCR reads into MiXCR, producing one record per CDR3 protein. The sample contains hundreds of thousands of distinct CDR3 sequences, around a fifth of which appear only once. The entry originates in a study of T cells in Graves' hyperthyroidism and ophthalmopathy. Findings and limits, study-wide: Appearing also in blood were most of the thyroid clonotypes expanded above 0.001.

Diagnostic decisions used clinical symptoms, serum thyroxine and TRAb, thyroid ultrasound and orbital computed tomography. The CDR3 consists of 15 residues. Per the germline V gene, CDR1 is MDHEN and CDR2 is SYDVKM. V was pared by 6 bases and J by 7 bases, with 14 bases of the junction left unmatched. V usage is TRBV28 and J usage is TRBJ2-7; 8 bases match TRBD2. The sequence came from a man aged 45-65 years with Graves' ophthalmopathy. Sequencing input: blood. CDR3 residues: CASSPSSGPDSEQYF. For the CDR3, the DNA is TGTGCCAGCAGCCCGTCTAGCGGGCCGGATAGTGAGCAGTACTTC. The whole variable domain, filled in from reference TRBV28 and TRBJ2-7, reads DVKVTQSSRYLVKRTGEKVFLECVQDMDHENMFWYRQDPGLGLRLIYFSYDVKMKEKGDIPEGYSVSREKKERFSLILESASTNQTSMYLCASSPSSGPDSEQYFGPGTRLTVT.